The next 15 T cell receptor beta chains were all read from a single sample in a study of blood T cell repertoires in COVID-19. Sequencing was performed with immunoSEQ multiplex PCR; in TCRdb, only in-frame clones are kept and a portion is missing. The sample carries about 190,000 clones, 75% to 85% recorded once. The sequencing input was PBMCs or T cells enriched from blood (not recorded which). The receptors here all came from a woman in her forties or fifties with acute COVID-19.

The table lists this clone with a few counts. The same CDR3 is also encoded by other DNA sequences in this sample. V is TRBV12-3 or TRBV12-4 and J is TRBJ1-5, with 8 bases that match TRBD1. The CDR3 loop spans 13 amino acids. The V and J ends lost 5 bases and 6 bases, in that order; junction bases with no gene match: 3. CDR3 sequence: CASSLTGGQPQHF. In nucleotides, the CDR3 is TGTGCCAGCAGTCTAACAGGGGGTCAGCCCCAGCATTTT.

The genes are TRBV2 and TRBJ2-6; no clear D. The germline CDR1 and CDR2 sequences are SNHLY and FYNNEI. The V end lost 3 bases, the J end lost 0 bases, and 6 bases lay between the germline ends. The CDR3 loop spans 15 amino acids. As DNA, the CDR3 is TGTGCCAGCAGTGACCCGAGCTCTGGGGCCAACGTCCTGACTTTC. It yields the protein CASSDPSSGANVLTF.

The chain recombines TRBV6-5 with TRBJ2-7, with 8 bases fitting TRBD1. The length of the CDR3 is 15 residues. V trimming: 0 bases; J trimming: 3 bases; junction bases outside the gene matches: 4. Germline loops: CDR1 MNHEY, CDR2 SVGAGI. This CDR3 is CASSYSAGGNYEQYV. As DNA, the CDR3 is TGTGCCAGCAGTTACTCGGCAGGGGGCAACTACGAGCAGTACGTC.

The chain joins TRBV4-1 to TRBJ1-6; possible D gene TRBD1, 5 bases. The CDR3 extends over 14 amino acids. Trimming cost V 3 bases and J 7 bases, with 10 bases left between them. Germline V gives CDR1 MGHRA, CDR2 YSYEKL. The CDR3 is CASSQGGGNSPLHF. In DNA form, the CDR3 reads TGCGCCAGCAGCCAGGGGGGAGGGAATTCACCCCTCCACTTT.

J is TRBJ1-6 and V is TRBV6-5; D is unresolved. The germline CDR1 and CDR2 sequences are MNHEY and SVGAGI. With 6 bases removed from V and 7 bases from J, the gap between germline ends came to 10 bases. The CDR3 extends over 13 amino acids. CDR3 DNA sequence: TGTGCCAGCAGACCCGCCCGGAATTCACCCCTCCACTTT. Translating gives CASRPARNSPLHF.

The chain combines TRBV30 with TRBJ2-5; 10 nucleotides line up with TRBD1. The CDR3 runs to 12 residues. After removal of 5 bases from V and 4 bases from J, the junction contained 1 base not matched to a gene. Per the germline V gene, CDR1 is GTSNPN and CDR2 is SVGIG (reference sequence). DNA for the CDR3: TGTGCCTGGGGACAGGGGGGAGAGACCCAGTACTTC. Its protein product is CAWGQGGETQYF.

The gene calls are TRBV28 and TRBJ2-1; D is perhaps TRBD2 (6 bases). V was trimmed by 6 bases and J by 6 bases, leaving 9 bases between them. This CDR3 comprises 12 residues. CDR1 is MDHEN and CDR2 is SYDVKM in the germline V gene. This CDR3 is CASSGEANEQFF. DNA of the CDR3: TGTGCCAGCAGCGGGGAGGCCAATGAGCAGTTCTTC.

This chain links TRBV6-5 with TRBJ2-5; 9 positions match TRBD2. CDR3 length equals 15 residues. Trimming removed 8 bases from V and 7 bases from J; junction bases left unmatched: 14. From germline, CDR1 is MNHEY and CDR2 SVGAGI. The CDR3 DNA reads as TGTGCCAGCTCTGATGCGTGGCGGGGGGGAGGGACCCAGTACTTC. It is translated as CASSDAWRGGGTQYF.

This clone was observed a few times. CDR3 nucleotides: TGTGCCAGCAGTGAACTGGGACAGGGTAATTCACCCCTCCACTTT. Translated: CASSELGQGNSPLHF. The chain has TRBV6-1 and TRBJ1-6; 9 nucleotides agree with TRBD1. V lost 2 bases and J lost 6; bases outside the gene matches: 2. From germline, CDR1 is MNHNS and CDR2 SASEGT. The CDR3 extends over 15 amino acids.

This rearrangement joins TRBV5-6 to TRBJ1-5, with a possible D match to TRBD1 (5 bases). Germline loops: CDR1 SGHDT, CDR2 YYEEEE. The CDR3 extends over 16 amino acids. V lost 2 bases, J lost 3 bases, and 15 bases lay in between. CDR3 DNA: TGTGCCAGCAGCTTCAGGACAAACAGGTACAATCAGCCCCAGCATTTT. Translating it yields CASSFRTNRYNQPQHF.

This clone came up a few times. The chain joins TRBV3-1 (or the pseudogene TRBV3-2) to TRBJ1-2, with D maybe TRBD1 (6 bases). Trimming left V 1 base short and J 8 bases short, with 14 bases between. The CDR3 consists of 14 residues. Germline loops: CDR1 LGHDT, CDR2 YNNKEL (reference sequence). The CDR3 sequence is CASSQGGGVWGYTF. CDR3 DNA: TGTGCCAGCAGCCAAGGAGGGGGAGTTTGGGGCTACACCTTC.

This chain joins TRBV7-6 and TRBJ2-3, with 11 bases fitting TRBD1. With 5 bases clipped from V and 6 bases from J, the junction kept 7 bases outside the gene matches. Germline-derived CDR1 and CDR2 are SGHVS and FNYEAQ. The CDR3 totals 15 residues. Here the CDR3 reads CASSQGQGAGDTQYF. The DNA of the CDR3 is TGTGCCAGCAGCCAAGGACAGGGGGCGGGGGATACGCAGTATTTT.

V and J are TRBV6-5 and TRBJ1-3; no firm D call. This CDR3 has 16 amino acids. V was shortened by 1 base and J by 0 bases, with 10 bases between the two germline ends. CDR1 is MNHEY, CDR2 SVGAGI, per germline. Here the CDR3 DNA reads TGTGCCAGCAGTTACTATACAGTTGACTCTGGAAACACCATATATTTT. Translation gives CASSYYTVDSGNTIYF.

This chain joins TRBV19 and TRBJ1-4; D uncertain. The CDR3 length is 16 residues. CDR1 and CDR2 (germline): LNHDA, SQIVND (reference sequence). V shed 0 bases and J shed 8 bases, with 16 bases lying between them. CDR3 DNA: TGTGCCAGTAGTATAGATCTCCAAGCGGTTCGGGAAAAACTGTTTTTT. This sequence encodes CASSIDLQAVREKLFF.

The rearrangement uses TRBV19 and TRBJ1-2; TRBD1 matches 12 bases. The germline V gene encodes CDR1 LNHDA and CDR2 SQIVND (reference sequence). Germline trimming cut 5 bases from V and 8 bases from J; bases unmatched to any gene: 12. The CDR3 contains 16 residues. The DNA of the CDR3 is TGTGCCAGTAGTCAGTCTGCGGGACAGGGGGCGTGGGGCTACACCTTC. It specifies CASSQSAGQGAWGYTF.